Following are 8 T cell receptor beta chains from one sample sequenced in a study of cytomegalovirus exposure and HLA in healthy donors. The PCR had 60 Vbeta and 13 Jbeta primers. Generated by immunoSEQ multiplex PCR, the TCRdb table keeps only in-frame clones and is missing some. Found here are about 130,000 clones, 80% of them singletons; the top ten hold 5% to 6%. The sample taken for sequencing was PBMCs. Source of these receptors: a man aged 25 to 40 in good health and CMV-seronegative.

CDR3 in DNA: TGTGCCTGGAGTGGGGCAGGGGACACTGAAGCTTTCTTT. As protein: CAWSGAGDTEAFF. The chain joins TRBV30 to TRBJ1-1, with a possible D match to TRBD1 (6 bases). Germline V gives CDR1 GTSNPN, CDR2 SVGIG (reference sequence). V shed 1 base and J shed 3 bases, with 9 bases lying between them. The CDR3 totals 13 residues. The full variable domain, with the rest looked up from reference TRBV30 and TRBJ1-1, is SQTIHQWPATLVQPVGSPLSLECTVEGTSNPNLYWYRQAAGRGLQLLFYSVGIGQISSEVPQNLSASRPQDRQFILSSKKLLLSDSGFYLCAWSGAGDTEAFFGQGTRLTVV.

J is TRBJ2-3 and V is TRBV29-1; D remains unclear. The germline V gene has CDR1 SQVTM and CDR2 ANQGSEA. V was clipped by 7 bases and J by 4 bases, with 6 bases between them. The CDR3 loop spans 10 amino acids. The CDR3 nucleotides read TGCAGCGCACTGGCAGATACGCAGTATTTT. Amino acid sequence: CSALADTQYF.

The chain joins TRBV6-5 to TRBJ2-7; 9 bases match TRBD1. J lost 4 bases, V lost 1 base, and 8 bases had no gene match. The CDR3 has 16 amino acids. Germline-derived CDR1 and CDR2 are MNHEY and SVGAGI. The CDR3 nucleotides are TGTGCCAGCAGTTACTTCCCGGGACAGGGAGGGTACGAGCAGTACTTC. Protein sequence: CASSYFPGQGGYEQYF.

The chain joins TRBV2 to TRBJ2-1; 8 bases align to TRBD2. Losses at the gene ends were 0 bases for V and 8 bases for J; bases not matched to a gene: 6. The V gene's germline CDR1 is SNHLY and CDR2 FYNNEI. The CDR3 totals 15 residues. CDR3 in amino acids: CASSEAGLASDEQFF. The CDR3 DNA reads TGTGCCAGCAGTGAAGCTGGACTAGCTTCGGATGAGCAGTTCTTC.

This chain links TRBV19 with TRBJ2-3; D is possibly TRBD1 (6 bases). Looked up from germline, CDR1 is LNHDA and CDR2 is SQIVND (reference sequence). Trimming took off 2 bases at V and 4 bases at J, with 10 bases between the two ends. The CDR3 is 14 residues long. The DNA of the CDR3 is TGTGCCAGTAGTATACCCTCAGGGGCAGATACGCAGTATTTT. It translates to CASSIPSGADTQYF.

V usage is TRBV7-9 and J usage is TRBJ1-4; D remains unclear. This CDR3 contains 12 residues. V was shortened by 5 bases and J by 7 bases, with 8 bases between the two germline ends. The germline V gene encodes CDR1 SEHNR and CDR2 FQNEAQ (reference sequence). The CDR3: CASSPGSEKLFF. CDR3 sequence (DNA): TGTGCCAGCAGCCCGGGGAGTGAAAAACTGTTTTTT.

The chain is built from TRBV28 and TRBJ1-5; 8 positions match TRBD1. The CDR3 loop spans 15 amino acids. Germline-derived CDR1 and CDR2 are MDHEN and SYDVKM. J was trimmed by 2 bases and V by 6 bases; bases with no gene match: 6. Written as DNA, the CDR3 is TGTGCCAGCAGATCAGGGGGCGCGGGCAATCAGCCCCAGCATTTT. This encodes CASRSGGAGNQPQHF. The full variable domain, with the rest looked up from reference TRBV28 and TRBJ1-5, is DVKVTQSSRYLVKRTGEKVFLECVQDMDHENMFWYRQDPGLGLRLIYFSYDVKMKEKGDIPEGYSVSREKKERFSLILESASTNQTSMYLCASRSGGAGNQPQHFGDGTRLSIL.

The DNA of the CDR3 is TGTGCCAGCAGCTCTAGGGGGATTAGCGGGGACTCGATGAAGGAGCAGTTCTTC. Translating it yields CASSSRGISGDSMKEQFF. The chain combines TRBV7-9 with TRBJ2-1, with 8 positions matching TRBD2. CDR1 and CDR2 (germline): SEHNR, FQNEAQ (reference sequence). The junction had 21 bases not matched to a gene; V was cut back by 4 bases and J by 10 bases. This CDR3 contains 18 residues.